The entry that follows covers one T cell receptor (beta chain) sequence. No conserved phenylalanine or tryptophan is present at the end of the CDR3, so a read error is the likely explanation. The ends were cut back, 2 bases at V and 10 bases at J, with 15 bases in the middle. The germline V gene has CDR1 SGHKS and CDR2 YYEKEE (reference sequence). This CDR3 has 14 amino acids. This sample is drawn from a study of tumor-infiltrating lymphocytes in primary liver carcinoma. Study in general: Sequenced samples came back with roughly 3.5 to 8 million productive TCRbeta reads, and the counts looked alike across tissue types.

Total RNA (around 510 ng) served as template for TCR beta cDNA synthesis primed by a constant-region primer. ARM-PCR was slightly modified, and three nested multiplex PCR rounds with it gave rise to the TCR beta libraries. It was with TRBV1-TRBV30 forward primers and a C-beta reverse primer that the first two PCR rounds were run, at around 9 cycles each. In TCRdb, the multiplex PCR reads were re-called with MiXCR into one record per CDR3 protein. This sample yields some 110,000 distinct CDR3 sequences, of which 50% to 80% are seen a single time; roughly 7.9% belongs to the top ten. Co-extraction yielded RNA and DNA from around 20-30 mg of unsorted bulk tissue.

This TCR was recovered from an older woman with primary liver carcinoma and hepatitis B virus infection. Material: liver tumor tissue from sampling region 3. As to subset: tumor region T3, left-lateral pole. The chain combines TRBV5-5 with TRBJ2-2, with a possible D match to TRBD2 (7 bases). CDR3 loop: CASSFGGLVAELFS. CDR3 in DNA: TGTGCCAGCAGCTTCGGGGGGCTGGTCGCGGAGCTGTTTTCT.